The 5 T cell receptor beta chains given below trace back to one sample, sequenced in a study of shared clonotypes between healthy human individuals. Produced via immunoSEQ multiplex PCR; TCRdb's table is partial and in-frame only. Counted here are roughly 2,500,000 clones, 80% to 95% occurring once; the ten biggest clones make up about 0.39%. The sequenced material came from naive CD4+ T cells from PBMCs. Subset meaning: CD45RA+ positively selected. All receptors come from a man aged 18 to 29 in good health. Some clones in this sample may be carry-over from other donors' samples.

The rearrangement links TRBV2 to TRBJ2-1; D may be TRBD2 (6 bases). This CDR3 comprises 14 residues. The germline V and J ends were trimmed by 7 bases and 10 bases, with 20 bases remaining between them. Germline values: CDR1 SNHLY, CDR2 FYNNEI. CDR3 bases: TGTGCCAGCACTCCTGTTGGGCGTACTAGCGAGCAGTTCTTC. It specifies CASTPVGRTSEQFF.

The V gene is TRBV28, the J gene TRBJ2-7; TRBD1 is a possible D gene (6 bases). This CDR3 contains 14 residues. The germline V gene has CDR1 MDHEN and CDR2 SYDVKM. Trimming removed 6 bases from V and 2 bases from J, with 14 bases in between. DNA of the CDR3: TGTGCCAGCAGCTTTAACAGGGCCCCCTACGAGCAGTACTTC. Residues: CASSFNRAPYEQYF.

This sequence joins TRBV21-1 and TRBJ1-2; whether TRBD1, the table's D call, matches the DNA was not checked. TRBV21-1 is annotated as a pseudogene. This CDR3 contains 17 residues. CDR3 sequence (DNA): TGTGCCAGCAGCCACCCGGGTGACAGGGGGCGCCGATATGGCTACACCTTC. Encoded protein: CASSHPGDRGRRYGYTF.

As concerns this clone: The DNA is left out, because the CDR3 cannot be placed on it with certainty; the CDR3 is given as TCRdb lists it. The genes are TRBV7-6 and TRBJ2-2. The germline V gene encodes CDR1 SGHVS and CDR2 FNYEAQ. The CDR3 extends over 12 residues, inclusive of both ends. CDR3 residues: CASSSSSGSCFF.

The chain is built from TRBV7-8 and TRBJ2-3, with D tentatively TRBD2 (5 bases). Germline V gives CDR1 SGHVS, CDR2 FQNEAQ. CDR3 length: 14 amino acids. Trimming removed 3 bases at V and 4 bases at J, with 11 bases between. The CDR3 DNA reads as TGTGCCAGCAGCTTTAGGGAGTCGGCAGATACGCAGTATTTT. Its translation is CASSFRESADTQYF.